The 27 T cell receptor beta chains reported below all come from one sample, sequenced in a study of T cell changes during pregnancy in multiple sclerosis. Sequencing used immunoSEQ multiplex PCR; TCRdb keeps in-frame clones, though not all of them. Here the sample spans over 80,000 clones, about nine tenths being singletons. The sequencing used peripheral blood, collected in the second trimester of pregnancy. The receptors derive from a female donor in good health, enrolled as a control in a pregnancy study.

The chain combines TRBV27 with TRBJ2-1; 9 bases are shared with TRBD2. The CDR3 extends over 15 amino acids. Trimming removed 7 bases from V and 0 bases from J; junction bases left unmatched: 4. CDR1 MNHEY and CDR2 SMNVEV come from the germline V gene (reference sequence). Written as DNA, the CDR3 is TGTGCCAGCAATCGCGGGAGGGCCTCCTACAATGAGCAGTTCTTC. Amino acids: CASNRGRASYNEQFF.

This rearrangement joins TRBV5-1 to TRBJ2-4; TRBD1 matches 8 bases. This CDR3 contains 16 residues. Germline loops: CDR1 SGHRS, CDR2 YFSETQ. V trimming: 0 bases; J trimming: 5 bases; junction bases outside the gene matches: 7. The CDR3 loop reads CASSLAGGLTENIQYF. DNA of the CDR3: TGCGCCAGCAGCTTGGCAGGGGGCCTGACTGAAAACATTCAGTACTTC.

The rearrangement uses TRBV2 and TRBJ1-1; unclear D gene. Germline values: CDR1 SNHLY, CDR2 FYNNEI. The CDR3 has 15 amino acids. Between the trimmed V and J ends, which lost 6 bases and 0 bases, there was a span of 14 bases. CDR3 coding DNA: TGTGCCAGCAGAAGGACTCGGAGTATGAACACTGAAGCTTTCTTT. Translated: CASRRTRSMNTEAFF.

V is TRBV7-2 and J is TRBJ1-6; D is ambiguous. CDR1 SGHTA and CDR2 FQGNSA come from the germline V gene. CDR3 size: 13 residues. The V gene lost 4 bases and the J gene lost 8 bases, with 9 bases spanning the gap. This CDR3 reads CASSSREYSPLHF. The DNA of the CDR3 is TGTGCCAGCAGCTCCCGGGAATATTCACCCCTCCACTTT.

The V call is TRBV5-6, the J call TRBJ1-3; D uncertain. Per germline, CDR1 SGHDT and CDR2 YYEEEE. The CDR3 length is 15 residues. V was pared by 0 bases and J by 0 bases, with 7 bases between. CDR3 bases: TGTGCCAGCAGCTTGGACAGTCACTCTGGAAACACCATATATTTT. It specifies CASSLDSHSGNTIYF.

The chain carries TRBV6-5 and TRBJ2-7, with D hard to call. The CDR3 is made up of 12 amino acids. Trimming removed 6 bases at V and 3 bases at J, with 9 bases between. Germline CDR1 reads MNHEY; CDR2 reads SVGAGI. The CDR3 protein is CASSRSGYEQYF. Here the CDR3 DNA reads TGTGCCAGCAGCCGCTCCGGCTACGAGCAGTACTTC.

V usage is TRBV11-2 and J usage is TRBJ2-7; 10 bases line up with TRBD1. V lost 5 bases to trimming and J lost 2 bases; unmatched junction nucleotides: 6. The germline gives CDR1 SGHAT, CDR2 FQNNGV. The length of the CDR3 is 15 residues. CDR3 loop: CASSTRQGAPYEQYF. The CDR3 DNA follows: TGTGCCAGCAGCACCCGACAGGGGGCGCCCTACGAGCAGTACTTC.

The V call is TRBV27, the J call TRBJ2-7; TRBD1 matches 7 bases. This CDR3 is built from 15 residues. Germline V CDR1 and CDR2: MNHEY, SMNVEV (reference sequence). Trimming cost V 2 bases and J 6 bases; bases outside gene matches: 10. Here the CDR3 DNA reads TGTGCCAGCAGTTTAACTGAAGGGGGCTCCCCCGAGCAGTACTTC. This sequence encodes CASSLTEGGSPEQYF.

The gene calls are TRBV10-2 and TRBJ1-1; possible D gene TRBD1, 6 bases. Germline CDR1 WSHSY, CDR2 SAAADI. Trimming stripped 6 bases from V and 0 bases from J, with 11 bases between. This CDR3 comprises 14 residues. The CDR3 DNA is TGCGCCAGCAGATTGACAGGACTGAACACTGAAGCTTTCTTT. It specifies CASRLTGLNTEAFF.

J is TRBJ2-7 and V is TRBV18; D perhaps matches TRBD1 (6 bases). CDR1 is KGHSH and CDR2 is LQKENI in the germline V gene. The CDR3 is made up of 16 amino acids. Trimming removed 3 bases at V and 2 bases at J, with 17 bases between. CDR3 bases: TGTGCCAGCTCACCCCAAGGACAGTCTCCAACCTACGAGCAGTACTTC. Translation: CASSPQGQSPTYEQYF.

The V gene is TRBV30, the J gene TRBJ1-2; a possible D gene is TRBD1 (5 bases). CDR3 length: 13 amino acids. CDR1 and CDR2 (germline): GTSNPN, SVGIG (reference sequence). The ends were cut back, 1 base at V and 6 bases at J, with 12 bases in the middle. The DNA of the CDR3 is TGTGCCTGGAGTGGGTGGGCAGGGAATGGCTACACCTTC. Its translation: CAWSGWAGNGYTF.

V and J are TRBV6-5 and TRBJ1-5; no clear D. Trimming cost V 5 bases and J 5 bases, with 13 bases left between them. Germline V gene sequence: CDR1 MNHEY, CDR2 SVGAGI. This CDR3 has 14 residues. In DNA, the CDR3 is TGTGCCAGCAGTGGCCGAGGTGGATATCAGCCCCAGCATTTT. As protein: CASSGRGGYQPQHF.

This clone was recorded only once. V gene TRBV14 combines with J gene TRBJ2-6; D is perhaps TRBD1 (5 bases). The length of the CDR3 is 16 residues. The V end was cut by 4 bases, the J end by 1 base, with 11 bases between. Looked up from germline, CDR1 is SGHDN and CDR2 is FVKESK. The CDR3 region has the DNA TGTGCCAGCAGCCGGGGCCAAGGGTCTGGGGCCAACGTCCTGACTTTC. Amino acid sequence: CASSRGQGSGANVLTF.

DNA for the CDR3: TGCAGCGTTGACATGCCAGGGTTACGCGAAGGCTACACCTTC. Its protein product is CSVDMPGLREGYTF. This sequence joins TRBV29-1 and TRBJ1-2, with D perhaps matching TRBD1 (5 bases). With 3 bases removed from V and 8 bases from J, the gap between germline ends came to 19 bases. CDR3 length equals 14 residues. The V gene's germline CDR1 is SQVTM and CDR2 ANQGSEA. Together with reference TRBV29-1 and TRBJ1-2, the CDR3 gives the full variable domain: SAVISQKPSRDICQRGTSLTIQCQVDSQVTMMFWYRQQPGQSLTLIATANQGSEATYESGFVIDKFPISRPNLTFSTLTVSNMSPEDSSIYLCSVDMPGLREGYTFGSGTRLTVV.

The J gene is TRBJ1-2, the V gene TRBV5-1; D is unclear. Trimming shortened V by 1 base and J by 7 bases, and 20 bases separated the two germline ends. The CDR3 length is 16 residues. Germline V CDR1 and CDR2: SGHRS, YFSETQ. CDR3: CASSLTPNTREGGYTF. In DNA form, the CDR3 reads TGCGCCAGCAGCTTGACACCGAATACGAGGGAAGGTGGCTACACCTTC.

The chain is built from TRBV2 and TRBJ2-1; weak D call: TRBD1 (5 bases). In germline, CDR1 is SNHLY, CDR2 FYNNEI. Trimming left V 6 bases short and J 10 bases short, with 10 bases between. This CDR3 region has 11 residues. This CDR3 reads CASSLRTEQFF. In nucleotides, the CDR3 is TGTGCCAGCAGCCTTCGGACAGAGCAGTTCTTC.

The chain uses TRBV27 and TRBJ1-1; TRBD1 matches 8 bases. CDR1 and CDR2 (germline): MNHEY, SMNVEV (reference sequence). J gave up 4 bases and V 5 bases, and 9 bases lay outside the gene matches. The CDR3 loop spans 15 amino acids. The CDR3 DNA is TGTGCCAGCAGTCCCAGGACAGGGAGGGGCACTGAAGCTTTCTTT. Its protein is CASSPRTGRGTEAFF.

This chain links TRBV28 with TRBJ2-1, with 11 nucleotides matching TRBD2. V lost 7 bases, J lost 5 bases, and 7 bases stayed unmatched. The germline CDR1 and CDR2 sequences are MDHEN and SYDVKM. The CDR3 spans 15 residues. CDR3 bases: TGTGCCAGCACCGCCGGGACTAGCGGTAACAATGAGCAGTTCTTC. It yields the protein CASTAGTSGNNEQFF.

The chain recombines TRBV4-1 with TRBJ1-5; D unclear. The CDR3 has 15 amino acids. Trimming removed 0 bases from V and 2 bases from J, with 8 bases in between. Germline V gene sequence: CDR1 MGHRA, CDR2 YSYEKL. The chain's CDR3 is CASSQDGGGNQPQHF. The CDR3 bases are TGCGCCAGCAGCCAAGATGGCGGGGGCAATCAGCCCCAGCATTTT.

The CDR3 sequence is CASLGTSGLQGEQYF. CDR3 coding DNA: TGTGCCAGTTTAGGGACTAGCGGGTTGCAGGGCGAGCAGTACTTC. The chain joins TRBV7-2 to TRBJ2-7; 12 bases map to TRBD2. Germline CDR1 is SGHTA and CDR2 is FQGNSA. J lost 6 bases, V lost 9 bases, and 12 bases had no gene match. This CDR3 spans 15 amino acids.

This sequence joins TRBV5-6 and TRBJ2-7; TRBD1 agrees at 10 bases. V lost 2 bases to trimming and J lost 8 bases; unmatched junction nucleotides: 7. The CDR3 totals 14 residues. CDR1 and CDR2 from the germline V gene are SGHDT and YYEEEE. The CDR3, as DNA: TGTGCCAGCAGCTTAGGGACAGGGGCATCGAAGCAGTACTTC. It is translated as CASSLGTGASKQYF. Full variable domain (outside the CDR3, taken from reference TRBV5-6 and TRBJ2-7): DAGVTQSPTHLIKTRGQQVTLRCSPKSGHDTVSWYQQALGQGPQFIFQYYEEEERQRGNFPDRFSGHQFPNYSSELNVNALLLGDSALYLCASSLGTGASKQYFGPGTRLTVT.

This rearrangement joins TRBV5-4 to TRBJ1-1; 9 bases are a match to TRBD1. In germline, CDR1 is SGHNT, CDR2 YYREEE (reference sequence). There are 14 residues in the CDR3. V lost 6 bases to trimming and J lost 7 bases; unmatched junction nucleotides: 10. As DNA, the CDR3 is TGTGCCAGCATCAGGGACAGGGAAGGGGGTGAAGCTTTCTTT. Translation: CASIRDREGGEAFF.

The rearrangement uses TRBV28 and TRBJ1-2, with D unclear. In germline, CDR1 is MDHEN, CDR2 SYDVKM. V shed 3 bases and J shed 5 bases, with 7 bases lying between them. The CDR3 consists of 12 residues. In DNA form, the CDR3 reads TGTGCCAGCAGTTTCGGAGGGTATGGCTACACCTTC. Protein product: CASSFGGYGYTF.

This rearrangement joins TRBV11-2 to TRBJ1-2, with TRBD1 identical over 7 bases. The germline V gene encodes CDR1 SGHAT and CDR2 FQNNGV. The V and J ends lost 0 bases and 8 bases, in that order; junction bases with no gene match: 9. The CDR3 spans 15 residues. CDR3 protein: CASSLDWSQGDGYTF. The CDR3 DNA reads TGTGCCAGCAGCTTAGATTGGAGCCAGGGGGACGGCTACACCTTC.

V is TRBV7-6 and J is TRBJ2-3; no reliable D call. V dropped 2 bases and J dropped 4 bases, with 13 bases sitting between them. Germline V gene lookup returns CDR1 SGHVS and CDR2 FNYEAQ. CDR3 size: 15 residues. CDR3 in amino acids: CASSLPYSSADTQYF. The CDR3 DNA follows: TGTGCCAGCAGCTTACCCTATAGCTCGGCAGATACGCAGTATTTT.

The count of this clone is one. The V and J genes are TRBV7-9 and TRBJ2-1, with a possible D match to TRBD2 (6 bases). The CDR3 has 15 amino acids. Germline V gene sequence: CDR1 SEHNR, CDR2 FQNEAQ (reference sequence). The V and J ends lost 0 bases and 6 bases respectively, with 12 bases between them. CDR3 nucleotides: TGTGCCAGCAGCTTAGCTCAGCGGGCGGTCAATGAGCAGTTCTTC. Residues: CASSLAQRAVNEQFF.

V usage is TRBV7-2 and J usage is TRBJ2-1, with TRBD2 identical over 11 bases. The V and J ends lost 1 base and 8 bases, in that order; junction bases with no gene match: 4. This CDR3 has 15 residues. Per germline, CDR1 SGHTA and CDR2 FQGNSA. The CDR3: CASSLVSGGAHEQFF. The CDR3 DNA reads TGTGCCAGCAGCTTAGTTAGCGGGGGGGCTCATGAGCAGTTCTTC.